This T cell receptor beta chain was recovered during a study of CD8+ T cells in alopecia areata. Study information: A 6-month period off drug followed tofacitinib, which lasted 6 to 18 months. General study points: Mouse data revealed clearer TCR sharing than patient data did, a gap possibly tied to HLA. Clonality in lesional scalp, especially alopecia totalis/universalis, exceeded that of normal scalp.

This CDR3 has 12 residues. Trimming at V came to 5 bases and at J to 8 bases, leaving 5 bases not matched to a gene. Germline V lookup: CDR1 MNHEY, CDR2 SMNVEV (reference sequence). Comment on this clone: What it binds is unknown.

Following extraction, RNA underwent reverse transcription to cDNA, which served as the sequencing template. Using immunoSEQ multiplex PCR, the repertoire was profiled, and TCRdb retains in-frame clones only, with some absent. Here the sample spans 60,000 to 85,000 clones, roughly 70% being singletons. The treatment: oral pan-JAK inhibitor, 5-10 mg twice daily. Sequences were derived from CD8+ T cells sorted from blood, sampled at week 24, from a patient treated with tofacitinib. The J gene is TRBJ1-2, the V gene TRBV27, with 7 bases that match TRBD1. The TCR originated in a human donor with alopecia areata. Written as DNA, the CDR3 is TGTGCCAGCAGTCAGGGGGGCGACGGCTACACCTTC. It codes for CASSQGGDGYTF.